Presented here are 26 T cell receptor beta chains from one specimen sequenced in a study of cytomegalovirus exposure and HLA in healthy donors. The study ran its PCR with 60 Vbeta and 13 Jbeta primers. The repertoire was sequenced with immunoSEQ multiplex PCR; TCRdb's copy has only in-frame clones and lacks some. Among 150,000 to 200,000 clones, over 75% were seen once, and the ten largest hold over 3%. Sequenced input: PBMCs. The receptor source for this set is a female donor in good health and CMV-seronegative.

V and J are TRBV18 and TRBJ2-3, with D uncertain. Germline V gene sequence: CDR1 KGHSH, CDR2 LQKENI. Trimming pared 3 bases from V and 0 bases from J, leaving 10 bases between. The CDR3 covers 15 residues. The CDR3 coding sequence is TGTGCCAGCTCACCCCTACCTACTAGCACAGATACGCAGTATTTT. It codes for CASSPLPTSTDTQYF.

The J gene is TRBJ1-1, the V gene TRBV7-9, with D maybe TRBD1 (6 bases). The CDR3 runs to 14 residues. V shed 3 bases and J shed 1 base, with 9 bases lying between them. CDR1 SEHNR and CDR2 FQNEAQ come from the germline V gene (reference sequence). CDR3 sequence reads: CASSFGQQNTEAFF. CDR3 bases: TGTGCCAGCAGCTTTGGACAGCAGAACACTGAAGCTTTCTTT.

The CDR3 DNA reads as TGTGCCAGCACTAAACAGGGGATCAGTTCACCCCTCCACTTT. Translation gives CASTKQGISSPLHF. The chain joins TRBV28 to TRBJ1-6; 7 positions match TRBD1. Per germline, CDR1 MDHEN and CDR2 SYDVKM. The V gene end was trimmed by 7 bases and the J gene end by 9 bases; junction bases not matched to a gene: 9. This CDR3 is 14 amino acids long.

CDR3 sequence (DNA): TGTGCCAGCAGCCCGGGACAGGGGGGGTACGAGCAGTACTTC. Encoded protein: CASSPGQGGYEQYF. This sequence joins TRBV7-8 and TRBJ2-5; 11 nucleotides agree with TRBD1. Matching the DNA end better, TRBJ2-7 makes the J call doubtful. The CDR3 is 14 residues long. Per germline, CDR1 SGHVS and CDR2 FQNEAQ.

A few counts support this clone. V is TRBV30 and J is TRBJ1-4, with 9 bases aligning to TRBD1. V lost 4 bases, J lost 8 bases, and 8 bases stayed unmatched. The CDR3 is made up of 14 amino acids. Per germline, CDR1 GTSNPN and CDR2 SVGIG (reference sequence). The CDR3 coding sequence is TGTGCCTGGATGCGGACAGGGGAACTAGAAAAACTGTTTTTT. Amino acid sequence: CAWMRTGELEKLFF.

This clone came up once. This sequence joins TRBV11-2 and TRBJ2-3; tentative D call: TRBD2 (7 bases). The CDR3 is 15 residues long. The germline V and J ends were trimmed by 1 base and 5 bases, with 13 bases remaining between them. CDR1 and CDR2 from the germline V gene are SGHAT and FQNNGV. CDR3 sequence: CASSLGQGRGDTQYF. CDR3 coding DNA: TGTGCCAGCAGCTTAGGCCAGGGGAGGGGAGATACGCAGTATTTT.

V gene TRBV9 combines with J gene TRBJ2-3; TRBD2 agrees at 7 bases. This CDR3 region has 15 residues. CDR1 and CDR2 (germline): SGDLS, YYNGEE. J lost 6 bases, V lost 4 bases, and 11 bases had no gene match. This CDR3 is CASSPRGGGGDTQYF. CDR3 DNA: TGTGCCAGCAGCCCACGTGGGGGGGGTGGGGATACGCAGTATTTT.

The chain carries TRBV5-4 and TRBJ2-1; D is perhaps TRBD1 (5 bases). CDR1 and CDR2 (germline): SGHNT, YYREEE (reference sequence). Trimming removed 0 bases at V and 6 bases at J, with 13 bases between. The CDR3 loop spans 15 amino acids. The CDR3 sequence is CASSLGQGKGNEQFF. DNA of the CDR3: TGTGCCAGCAGCTTGGGGCAGGGAAAAGGCAATGAGCAGTTCTTC.

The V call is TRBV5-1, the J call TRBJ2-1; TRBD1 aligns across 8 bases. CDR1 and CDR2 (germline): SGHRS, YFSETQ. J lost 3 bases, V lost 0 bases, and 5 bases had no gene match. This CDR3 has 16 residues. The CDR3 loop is CASSLGPGQDYNEQFF. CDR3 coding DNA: TGCGCCAGCAGCTTGGGCCCGGGACAGGACTACAATGAGCAGTTCTTC.

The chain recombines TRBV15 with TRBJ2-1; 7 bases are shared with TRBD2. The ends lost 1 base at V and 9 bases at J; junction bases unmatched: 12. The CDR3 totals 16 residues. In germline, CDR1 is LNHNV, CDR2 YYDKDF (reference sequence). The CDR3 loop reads CATSRALGGGSGEQFF. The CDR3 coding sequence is TGTGCCACCAGCAGAGCCCTCGGCGGGGGATCAGGTGAGCAGTTCTTC.

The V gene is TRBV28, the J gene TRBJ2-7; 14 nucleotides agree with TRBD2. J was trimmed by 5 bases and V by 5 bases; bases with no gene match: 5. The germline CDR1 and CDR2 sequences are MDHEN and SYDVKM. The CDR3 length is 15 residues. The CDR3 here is CASSRRLAGGNEQYF. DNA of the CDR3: TGTGCCAGCAGTCGAAGACTAGCGGGGGGGAACGAGCAGTACTTC.

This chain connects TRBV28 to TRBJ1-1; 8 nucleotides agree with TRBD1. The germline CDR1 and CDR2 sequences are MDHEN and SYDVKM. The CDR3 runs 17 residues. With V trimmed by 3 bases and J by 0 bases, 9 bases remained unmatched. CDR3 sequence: CASSFTGGMTMNTEAFF. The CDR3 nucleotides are TGTGCCAGCAGTTTCACAGGGGGGATGACTATGAACACTGAAGCTTTCTTT.

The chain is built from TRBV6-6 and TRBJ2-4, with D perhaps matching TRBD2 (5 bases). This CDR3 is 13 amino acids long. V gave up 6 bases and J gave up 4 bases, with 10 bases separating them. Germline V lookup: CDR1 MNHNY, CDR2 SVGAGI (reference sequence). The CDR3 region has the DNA TGTGCCAGCAGCGACCCGGGAAAAAACATTCAGTACTTC. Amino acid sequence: CASSDPGKNIQYF.

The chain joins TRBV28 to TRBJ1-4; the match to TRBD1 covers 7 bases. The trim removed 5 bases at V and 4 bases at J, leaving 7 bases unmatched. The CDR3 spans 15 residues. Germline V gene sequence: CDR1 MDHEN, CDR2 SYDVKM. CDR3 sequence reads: CASSPRQGGNEKLFF. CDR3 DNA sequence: TGTGCCAGCAGTCCTCGACAGGGAGGTAATGAAAAACTGTTTTTT.

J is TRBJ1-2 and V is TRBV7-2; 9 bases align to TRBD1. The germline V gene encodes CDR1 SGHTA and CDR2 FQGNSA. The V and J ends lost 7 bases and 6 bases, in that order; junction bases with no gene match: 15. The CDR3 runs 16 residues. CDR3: CASTIRLTGGVDGYTF. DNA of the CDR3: TGTGCCAGCACCATACGATTGACAGGGGGTGTGGATGGCTACACCTTC. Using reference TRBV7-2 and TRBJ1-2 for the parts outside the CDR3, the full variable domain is GAGVSQSPSNKVTEKGKDVELRCDPISGHTALYWYRQSLGQGLEFLIYFQGNSAPDKSGLPSDRFSAERTGGSVSTLTIQRTQQEDSAVYLCASTIRLTGGVDGYTFGSGTRLTVV.

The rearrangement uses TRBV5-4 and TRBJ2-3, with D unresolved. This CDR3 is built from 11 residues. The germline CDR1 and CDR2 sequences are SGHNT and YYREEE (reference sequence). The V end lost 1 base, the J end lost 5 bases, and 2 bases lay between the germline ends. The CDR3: CASSLQDTQYF. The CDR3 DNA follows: TGTGCCAGCAGCTTGCAAGATACGCAGTATTTT.

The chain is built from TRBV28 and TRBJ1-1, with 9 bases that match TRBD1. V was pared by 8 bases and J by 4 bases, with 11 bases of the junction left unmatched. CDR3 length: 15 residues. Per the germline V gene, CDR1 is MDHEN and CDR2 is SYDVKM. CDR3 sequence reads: CASLTGGARGTEAFF. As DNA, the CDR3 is TGTGCCAGCCTTACAGGGGGCGCGAGGGGCACTGAAGCTTTCTTT.

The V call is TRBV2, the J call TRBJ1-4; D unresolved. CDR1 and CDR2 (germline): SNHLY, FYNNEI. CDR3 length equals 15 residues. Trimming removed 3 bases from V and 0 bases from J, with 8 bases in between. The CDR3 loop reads CASSEEGSTNEKLFF. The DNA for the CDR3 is TGTGCCAGCAGTGAGGAGGGTTCAACTAATGAAAAACTGTTTTTT.

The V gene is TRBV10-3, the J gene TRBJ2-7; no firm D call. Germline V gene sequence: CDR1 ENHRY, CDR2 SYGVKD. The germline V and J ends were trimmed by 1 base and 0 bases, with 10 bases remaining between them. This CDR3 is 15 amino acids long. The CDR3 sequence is CAISEFPGSSYEQYF. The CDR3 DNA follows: TGTGCCATCAGTGAGTTCCCTGGTAGCTCCTACGAGCAGTACTTC.

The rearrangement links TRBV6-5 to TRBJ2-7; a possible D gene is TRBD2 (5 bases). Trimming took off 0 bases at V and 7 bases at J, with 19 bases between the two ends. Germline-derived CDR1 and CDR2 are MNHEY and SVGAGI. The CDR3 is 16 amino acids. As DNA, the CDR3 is TGTGCCAGCAGTTACTCGGGAGTGCTCATCACGGGGGAGCAGTACTTC. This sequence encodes CASSYSGVLITGEQYF.

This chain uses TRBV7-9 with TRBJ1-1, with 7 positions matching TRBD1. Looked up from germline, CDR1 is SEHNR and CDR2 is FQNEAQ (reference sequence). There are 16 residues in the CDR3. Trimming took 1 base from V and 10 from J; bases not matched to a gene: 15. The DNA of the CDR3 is TGTGCCAGCAGCTTAGGGGCGGTCGGGAGCCGACAGGGAGCTTTCTTT. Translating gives CASSLGAVGSRQGAFF.

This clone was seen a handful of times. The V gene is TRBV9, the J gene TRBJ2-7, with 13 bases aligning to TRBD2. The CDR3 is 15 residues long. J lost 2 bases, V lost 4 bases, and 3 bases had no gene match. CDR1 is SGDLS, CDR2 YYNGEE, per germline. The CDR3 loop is CASSKLAGGPYEQYF. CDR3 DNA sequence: TGTGCCAGCAGCAAACTAGCGGGGGGGCCCTACGAGCAGTACTTC.

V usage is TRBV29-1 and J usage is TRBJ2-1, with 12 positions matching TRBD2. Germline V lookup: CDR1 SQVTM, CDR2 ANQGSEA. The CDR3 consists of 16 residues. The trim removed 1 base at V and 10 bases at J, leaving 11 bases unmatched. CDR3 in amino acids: CSVEVFETSGSGEQFF. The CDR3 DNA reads TGCAGCGTTGAAGTTTTTGAGACTAGCGGGAGTGGGGAGCAGTTCTTC.

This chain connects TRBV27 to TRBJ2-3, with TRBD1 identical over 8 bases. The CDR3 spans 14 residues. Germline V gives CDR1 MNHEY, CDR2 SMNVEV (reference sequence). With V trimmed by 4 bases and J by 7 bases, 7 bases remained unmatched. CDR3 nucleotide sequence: TGTGCCAGCAGTTCCGGGACAGGCCCCCATACGCAGTATTTT. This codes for CASSSGTGPHTQYF.

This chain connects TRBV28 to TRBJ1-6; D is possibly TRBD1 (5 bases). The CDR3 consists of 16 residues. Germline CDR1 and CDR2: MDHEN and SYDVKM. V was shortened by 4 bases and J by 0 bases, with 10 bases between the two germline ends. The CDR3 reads CASSWTRSSYNSPLHF. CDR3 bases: TGTGCCAGCAGTTGGACACGGAGCTCCTATAATTCACCCCTCCACTTT.

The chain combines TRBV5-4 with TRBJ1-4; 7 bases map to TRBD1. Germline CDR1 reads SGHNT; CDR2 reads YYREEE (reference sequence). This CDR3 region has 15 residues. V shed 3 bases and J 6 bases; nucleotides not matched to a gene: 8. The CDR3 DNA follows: TGTGCCAGCAGCTCGCAGGGGGGCGACTATGAAAAACTGTTTTTT. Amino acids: CASSSQGGDYEKLFF.